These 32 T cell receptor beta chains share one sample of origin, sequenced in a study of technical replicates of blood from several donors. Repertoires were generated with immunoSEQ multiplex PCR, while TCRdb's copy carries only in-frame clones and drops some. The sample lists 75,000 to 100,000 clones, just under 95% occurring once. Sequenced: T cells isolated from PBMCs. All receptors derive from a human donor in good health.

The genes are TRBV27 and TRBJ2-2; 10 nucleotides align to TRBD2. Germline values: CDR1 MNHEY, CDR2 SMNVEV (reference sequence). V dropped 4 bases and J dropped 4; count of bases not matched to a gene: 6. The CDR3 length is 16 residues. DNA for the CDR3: TGTGCCAGCAGTTCCGACCGGACTAGCGGCACCGGGGAGCTGTTTTTT. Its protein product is CASSSDRTSGTGELFF.

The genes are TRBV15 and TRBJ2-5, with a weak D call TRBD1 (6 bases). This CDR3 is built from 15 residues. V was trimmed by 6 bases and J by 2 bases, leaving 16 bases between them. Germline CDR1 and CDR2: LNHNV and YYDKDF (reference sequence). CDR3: CATRSATGQQETQYF. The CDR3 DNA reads TGTGCCACCAGGAGCGCGACAGGTCAACAAGAGACCCAGTACTTC.

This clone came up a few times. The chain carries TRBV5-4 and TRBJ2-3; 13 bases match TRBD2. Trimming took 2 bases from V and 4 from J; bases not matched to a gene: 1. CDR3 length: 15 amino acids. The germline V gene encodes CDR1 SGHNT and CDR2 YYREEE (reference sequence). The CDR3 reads CASSLGLAGADTQYF. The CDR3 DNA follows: TGTGCCAGCAGCTTAGGACTAGCGGGGGCAGATACGCAGTATTTT.

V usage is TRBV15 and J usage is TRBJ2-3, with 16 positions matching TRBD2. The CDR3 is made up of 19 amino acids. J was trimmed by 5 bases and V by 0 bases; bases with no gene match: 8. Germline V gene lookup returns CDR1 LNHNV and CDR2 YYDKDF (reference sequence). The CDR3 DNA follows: TGTGCCACCAGCAGAGACGTTTGGGGACTAGCGGGGGGGGGAGATACGCAGTATTTT. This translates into CATSRDVWGLAGGGDTQYF. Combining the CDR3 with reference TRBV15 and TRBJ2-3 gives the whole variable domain DAMVIQNPRYQVTQFGKPVTLSCSQTLNHNVMYWYQQKSSQAPKLLFHYYDKDFNNEADTPDNFQSRRPNTSFCFLDIRSPGLGDTAMYLCATSRDVWGLAGGGDTQYFGPGTRLTVL.

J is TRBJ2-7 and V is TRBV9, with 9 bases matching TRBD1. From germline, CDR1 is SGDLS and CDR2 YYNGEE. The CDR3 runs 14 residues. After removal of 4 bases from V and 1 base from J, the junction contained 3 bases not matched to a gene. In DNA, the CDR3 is TGTGCCAGCAGCCCCGGGACAGGGTCCTACGAGCAGTACTTC. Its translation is CASSPGTGSYEQYF.

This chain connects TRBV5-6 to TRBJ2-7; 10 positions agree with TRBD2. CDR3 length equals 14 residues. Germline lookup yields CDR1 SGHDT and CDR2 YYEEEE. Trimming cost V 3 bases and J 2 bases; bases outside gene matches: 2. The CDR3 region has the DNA TGTGCCAGCAGCTGGGGACTAGCGCCCTACGAGCAGTACTTC. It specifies CASSWGLAPYEQYF.

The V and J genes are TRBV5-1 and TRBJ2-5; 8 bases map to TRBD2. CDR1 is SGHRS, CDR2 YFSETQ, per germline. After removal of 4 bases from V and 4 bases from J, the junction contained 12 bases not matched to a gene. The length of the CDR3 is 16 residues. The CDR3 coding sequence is TGCGCCAGCAGCCTAAGACCGTCTCTAGCGGGAGAGACCCAGTACTTC. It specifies CASSLRPSLAGETQYF.

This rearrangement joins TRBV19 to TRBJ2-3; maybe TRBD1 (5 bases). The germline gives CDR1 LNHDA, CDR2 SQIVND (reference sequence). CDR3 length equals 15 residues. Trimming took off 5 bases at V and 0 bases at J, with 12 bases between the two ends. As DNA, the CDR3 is TGTGCCAGTAGTGTAGGGGCTTTTAGCACAGATACGCAGTATTTT. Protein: CASSVGAFSTDTQYF. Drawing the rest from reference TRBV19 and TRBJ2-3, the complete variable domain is DGGITQSPKYLFRKEGQNVTLSCEQNLNHDAMYWYRQDPGQGLRLIYYSQIVNDFQKGDIAEGYSVSREKKESFPLTVTSAQKNPTAFYLCASSVGAFSTDTQYFGPGTRLTVL.

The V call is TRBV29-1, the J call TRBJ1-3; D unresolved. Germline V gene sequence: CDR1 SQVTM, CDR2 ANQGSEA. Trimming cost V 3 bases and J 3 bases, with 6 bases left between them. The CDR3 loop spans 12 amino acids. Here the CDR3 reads CSVEGVGNTIYF. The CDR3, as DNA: TGCAGCGTTGAGGGAGTTGGAAACACCATATATTTT.

The CDR3 is CAWRGWQGTVNEKLFF. CDR3 nucleotides: TGTGCCTGGAGAGGATGGCAGGGCACGGTTAATGAAAAACTGTTTTTT. The chain uses TRBV30 and TRBJ1-4, with D possibly being TRBD1 (5 bases). The V and J ends lost 3 bases and 4 bases respectively, with 18 bases between them. This CDR3 region has 16 residues. Per germline, CDR1 GTSNPN and CDR2 SVGIG (reference sequence).

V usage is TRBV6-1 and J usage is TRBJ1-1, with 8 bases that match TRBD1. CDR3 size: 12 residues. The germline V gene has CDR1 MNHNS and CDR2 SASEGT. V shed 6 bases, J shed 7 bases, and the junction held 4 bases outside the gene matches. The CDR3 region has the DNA TGTGCCAGCAGGGTACAGGGGGTTGAAGCTTTCTTT. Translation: CASRVQGVEAFF.

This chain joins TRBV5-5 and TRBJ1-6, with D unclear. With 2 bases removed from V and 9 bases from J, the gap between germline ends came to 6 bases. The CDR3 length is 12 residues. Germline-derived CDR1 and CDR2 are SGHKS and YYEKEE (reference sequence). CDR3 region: CASSFEFSPLHF. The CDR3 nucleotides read TGTGCCAGCAGCTTTGAGTTTTCACCCCTCCACTTT. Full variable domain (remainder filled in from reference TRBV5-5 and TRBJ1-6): DAGVTQSPTHLIKTRGQQVTLRCSPISGHKSVSWYQQVLGQGPQFIFQYYEKEERGRGNFPDRFSARQFPNYSSELNVNALLLGDSALYLCASSFEFSPLHFGNGTRLTVT.

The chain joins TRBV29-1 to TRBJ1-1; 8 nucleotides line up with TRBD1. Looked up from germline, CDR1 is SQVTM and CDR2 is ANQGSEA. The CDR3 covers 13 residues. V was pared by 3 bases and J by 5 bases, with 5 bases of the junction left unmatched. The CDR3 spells CSVDTGGMTEAFF. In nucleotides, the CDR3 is TGCAGCGTTGATACAGGGGGGATGACTGAAGCTTTCTTT.

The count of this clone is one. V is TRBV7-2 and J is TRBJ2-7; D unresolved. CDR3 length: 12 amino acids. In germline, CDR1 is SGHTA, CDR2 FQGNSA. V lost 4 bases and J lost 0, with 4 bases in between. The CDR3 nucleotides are TGTGCCAGCAGCTGGAGCTCCTACGAGCAGTACTTC. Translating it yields CASSWSSYEQYF.

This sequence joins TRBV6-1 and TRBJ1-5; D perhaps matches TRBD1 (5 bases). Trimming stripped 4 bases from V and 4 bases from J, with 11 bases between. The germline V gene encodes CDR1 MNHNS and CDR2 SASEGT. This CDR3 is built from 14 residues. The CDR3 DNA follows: TGTGCCAGCAGTGGACAGACAGTAAATCAGCCCCAGCATTTT. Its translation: CASSGQTVNQPQHF.

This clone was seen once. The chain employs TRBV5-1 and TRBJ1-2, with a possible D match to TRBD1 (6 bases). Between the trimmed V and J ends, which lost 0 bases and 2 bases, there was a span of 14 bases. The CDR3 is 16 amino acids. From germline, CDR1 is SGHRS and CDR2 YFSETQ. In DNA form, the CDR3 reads TGCGCCAGCAGCTTGGCCGGGGGGGGCGTCAACTATGGCTACACCTTC. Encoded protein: CASSLAGGGVNYGYTF.

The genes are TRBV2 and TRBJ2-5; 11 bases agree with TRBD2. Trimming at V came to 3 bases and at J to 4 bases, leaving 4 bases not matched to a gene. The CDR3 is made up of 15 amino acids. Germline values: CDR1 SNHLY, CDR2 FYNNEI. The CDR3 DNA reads TGTGCCAGCAGTGATTTAGCGGGAGGGGGAGAGACCCAGTACTTC. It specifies CASSDLAGGGETQYF.

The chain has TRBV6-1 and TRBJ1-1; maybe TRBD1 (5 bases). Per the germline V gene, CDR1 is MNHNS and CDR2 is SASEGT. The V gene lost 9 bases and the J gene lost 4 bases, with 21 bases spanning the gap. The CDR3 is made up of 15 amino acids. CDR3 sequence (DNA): TGTGCCAGTTTTCTTTTCAGGGTTGCCGGCACTGAAGCTTTCTTT. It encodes CASFLFRVAGTEAFF.

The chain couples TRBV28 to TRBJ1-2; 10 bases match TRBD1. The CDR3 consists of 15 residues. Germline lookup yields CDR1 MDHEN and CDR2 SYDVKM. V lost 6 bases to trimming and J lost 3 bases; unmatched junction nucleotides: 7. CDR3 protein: CASRRRDRGDYGYTF. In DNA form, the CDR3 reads TGTGCCAGCAGACGCCGGGACAGGGGTGACTATGGCTACACCTTC.

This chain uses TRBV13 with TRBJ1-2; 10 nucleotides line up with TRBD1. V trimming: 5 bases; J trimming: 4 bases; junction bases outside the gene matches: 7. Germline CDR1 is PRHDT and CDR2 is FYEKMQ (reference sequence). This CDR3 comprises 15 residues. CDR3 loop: CASSRGDRGSYGYTF. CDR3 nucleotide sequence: TGTGCCAGCAGCCGAGGGGACAGGGGAAGCTATGGCTACACCTTC.

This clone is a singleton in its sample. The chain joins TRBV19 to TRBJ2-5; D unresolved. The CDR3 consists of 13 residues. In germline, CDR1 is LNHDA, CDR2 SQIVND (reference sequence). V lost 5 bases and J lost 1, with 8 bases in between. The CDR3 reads CASSGQLQETQYF. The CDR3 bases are TGTGCCAGTAGTGGGCAGCTCCAAGAGACCCAGTACTTC. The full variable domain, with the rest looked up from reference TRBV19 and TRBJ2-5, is DGGITQSPKYLFRKEGQNVTLSCEQNLNHDAMYWYRQDPGQGLRLIYYSQIVNDFQKGDIAEGYSVSREKKESFPLTVTSAQKNPTAFYLCASSGQLQETQYFGPGTRLLVL.

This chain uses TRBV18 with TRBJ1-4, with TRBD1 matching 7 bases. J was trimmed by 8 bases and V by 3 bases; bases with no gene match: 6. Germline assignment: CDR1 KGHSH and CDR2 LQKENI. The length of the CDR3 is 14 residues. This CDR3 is CASSPDRDREKLFF. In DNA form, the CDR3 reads TGTGCCAGCTCACCTGACAGGGATCGGGAAAAACTGTTTTTT.

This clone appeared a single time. The CDR3 spells CASSDGPVATSGRGASTDTQYF. The CDR3 nucleotides read TGTGCCAGCAGTGACGGACCGGTAGCAACTAGCGGGAGAGGTGCTAGCACAGATACGCAGTATTTT. This chain connects TRBV2 to TRBJ2-3, with 11 bases fitting TRBD2. V lost 3 bases, J lost 0 bases, and 20 bases stayed unmatched. The length of the CDR3 is 22 residues. Per the germline V gene, CDR1 is SNHLY and CDR2 is FYNNEI.

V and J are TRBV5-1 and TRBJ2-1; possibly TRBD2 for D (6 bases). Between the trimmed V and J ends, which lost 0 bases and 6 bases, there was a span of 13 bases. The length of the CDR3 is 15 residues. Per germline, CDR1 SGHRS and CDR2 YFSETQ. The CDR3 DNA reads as TGCGCCAGCAGCTTGGTACGGAGGGAACGCAATGAGCAGTTCTTC. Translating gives CASSLVRRERNEQFF.

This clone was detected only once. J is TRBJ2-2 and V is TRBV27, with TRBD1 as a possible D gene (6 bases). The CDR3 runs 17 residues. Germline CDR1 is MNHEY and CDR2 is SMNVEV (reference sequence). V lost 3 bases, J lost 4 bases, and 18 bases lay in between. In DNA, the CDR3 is TGTGCCAGCAGTTTCCTAACTCAGGGGCCGGGCACCGGGGAGCTGTTTTTT. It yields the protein CASSFLTQGPGTGELFF.

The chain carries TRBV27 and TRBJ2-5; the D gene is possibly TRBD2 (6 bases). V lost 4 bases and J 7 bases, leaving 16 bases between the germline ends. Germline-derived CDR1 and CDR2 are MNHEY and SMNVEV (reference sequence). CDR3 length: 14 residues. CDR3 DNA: TGTGCCAGCAGTTCGACTAGTAATGTCAGGACCCAGTACTTC. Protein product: CASSSTSNVRTQYF.

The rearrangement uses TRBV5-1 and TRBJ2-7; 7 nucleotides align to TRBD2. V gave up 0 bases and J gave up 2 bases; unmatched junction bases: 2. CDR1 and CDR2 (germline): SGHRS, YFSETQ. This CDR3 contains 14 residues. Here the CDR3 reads CASSLEAGAYEQYF. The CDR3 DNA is TGCGCCAGCAGCTTGGAGGCGGGAGCCTACGAGCAGTACTTC.

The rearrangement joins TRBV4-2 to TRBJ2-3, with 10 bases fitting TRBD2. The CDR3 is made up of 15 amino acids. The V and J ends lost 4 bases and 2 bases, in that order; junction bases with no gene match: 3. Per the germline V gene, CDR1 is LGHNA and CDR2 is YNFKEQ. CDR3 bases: TGTGCCAGCAGCCTCGGACTAGCGGTCACAGATACGCAGTATTTT. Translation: CASSLGLAVTDTQYF.

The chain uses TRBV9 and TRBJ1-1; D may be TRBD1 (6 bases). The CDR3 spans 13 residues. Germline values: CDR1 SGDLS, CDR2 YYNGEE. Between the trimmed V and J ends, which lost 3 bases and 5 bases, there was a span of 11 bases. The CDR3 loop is CASSGGQLTEAFF. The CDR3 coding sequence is TGTGCCAGCAGCGGCGGACAGCTGACTGAAGCTTTCTTT.

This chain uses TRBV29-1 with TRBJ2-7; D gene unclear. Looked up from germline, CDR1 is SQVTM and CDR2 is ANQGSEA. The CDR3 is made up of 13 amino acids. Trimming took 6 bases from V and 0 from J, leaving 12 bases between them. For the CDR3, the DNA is TGCAGCGTCGTGAGGCCAAGCTCCTACGAGCAGTACTTC. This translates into CSVVRPSSYEQYF.

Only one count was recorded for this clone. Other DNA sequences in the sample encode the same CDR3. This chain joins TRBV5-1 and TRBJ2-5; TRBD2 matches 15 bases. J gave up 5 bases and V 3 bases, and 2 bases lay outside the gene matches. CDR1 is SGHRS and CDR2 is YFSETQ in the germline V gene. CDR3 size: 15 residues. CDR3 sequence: CASSSGLAGGETQYF. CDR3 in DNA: TGCGCCAGCAGCTCTGGACTAGCGGGAGGGGAGACCCAGTACTTC.

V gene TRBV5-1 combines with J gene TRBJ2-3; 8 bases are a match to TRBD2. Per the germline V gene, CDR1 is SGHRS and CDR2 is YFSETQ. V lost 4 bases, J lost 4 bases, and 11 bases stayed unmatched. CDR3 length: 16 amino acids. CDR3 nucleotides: TGCGCCAGCAGCCTCCGTCATAGCGGGAACGCAGATACGCAGTATTTT. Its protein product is CASSLRHSGNADTQYF.